Presented here are 14 T cell receptor beta chains from one specimen sequenced in a study of CD8 T cells in ankylosing spondylitis. MiXCR, run by TCRdb on the 5' RACE reads, gives a single entry per CDR3 protein. Among 180,000 or so distinct CDR3 sequences, approximately 10% were seen once, and the ten largest hold 25% to 35%. The specimen was blood, either unsorted or a sorted T cell fraction (not recorded which). These receptors were taken from a male donor with ankylosing spondylitis or in good health (not recorded which).

The chain has TRBV12-3 or TRBV12-4 and TRBJ2-7; TRBD1 matches 7 bases. The CDR3 loop spans 16 amino acids. J gave up 0 bases and V 7 bases, and 12 bases lay outside the gene matches. In nucleotides, the CDR3 is TGTGCCAGCACCTTTAGACCTGGGACAGACTCCTACGAGCAGTACTTC. It codes for CASTFRPGTDSYEQYF.

V gene TRBV5-1 combines with J gene TRBJ1-1; 10 bases map to TRBD1. This CDR3 has 14 amino acids. V lost 3 bases and J lost 1; bases outside the gene matches: 0. The germline gives CDR1 SGHRS, CDR2 YFSETQ. The CDR3 nucleotides read TGCGCCAGCAGCTGGACAGGGGGGAACACTGAAGCTTTCTTT. This sequence encodes CASSWTGGNTEAFF.

This clonotype was seen ten or more times. The chain uses TRBV12-3 or TRBV12-4 and TRBJ1-5; unclear D gene. This CDR3 is built from 15 residues. The V end was cut by 6 bases, the J end by 7 bases, with 19 bases between. Here the CDR3 DNA reads TGTGCCAGCAGGGCTGGGGTGATAGGGAACCAGCCCCAGCATTTT. Protein sequence: CASRAGVIGNQPQHF.

This clonotype was found many times. A much bigger clone sits one base away, suggesting this may be a read error. The chain couples TRBV12-3 or TRBV12-4 to TRBJ2-5, with unresolved D. Trimming left V 5 bases short and J 0 bases short, with 1 base between. The CDR3 extends over 11 amino acids. CDR3 sequence reads: CASSHQETQYF. The DNA of the CDR3 is TGTGCCAGCAGTCACCAAGAGACCCAGTACTTC.

The chain has TRBV27 and TRBJ1-1; D is possibly TRBD1 (5 bases). The CDR3 sequence is 13 residues long. CDR1 and CDR2 (germline): MNHEY, SMNVEV (reference sequence). V lost 5 bases and J lost 4, with 11 bases in between. DNA for the CDR3: TGTGCCAGCAGTCTAAGGGGCACCACTGAAGCTTTCTTT. Protein product: CASSLRGTTEAFF.

The rearrangement links TRBV25-1 to TRBJ1-1, with D possibly TRBD1 on 6 matching bases. Germline-derived CDR1 and CDR2 are MGHDK and SYGVNS. V lost 8 bases, J lost 1 base, and 11 bases lay in between. This CDR3 is built from 13 residues. The chain's CDR3 is CASRRGGNTEAFF. CDR3 nucleotide sequence: TGTGCCAGCCGTAGGGGGGGGAACACTGAAGCTTTCTTT.

This clonotype was observed many times. This chain connects TRBV20-1 to TRBJ2-1; 8 bases are a match to TRBD1. The CDR3 has 16 amino acids. Germline CDR1 is DFQATT and CDR2 is SNEGSKA (reference sequence). After removal of 4 bases from V and 7 bases from J, the junction contained 15 bases not matched to a gene. The CDR3 DNA is TGCAGTGCTACAATACCCACAGGGGGTGCCAAGAATGAGCAGTTCTTC. It specifies CSATIPTGGAKNEQFF.

This clonotype came up a few times. The chain joins TRBV7-8 to TRBJ1-2, with D unclear. The CDR3 is made up of 14 amino acids. Between the trimmed V and J ends, which lost 1 base and 1 base, there was a span of 7 bases. The germline V gene has CDR1 SGHVS and CDR2 FQNEAQ. CDR3 nucleotides: TGTGCCAGCAGCTTAGGCCACAGTAACTATGGCTACACCTTC. Translation gives CASSLGHSNYGYTF.

Many counts were recorded for this clonotype. The CDR3 nucleotides are TGTGCCAGCAGTTTAGCGGGAGGAGCACGAGGCTACACCTTC. Protein: CASSLAGGARGYTF. The chain is built from TRBV12-3 or TRBV12-4 and TRBJ1-2; no reliable D call. The CDR3 spans 14 residues. V dropped 0 bases and J dropped 8 bases, with 13 bases sitting between them.

Concerning this clonotype: A much larger clone is a single base away; this may be a read error. The chain employs TRBV20-1 and TRBJ1-2; unclear D gene. Germline CDR1 reads DFQATT; CDR2 reads SNEGSKA (reference sequence). CDR3 length: 9 residues. V was clipped by 3 bases and J by 7 bases, with 3 bases between them. Here the CDR3 DNA reads TGCAGTGCTAGGACTGGCTACACCTTC. The encoded protein is CSARTGYTF.

This clonotype was detected many times. V gene TRBV5-6 combines with J gene TRBJ1-5; possibly TRBD1 for D (6 bases). CDR3 length: 17 residues. CDR1 is SGHDT, CDR2 YYEEEE, per germline. V lost 5 bases to trimming and J lost 0 bases, with 18 bases between them. The CDR3 region is CASSRSRGLHSNQPQHF. CDR3 nucleotide sequence: TGTGCCAGCAGTCGGTCCAGGGGACTCCATAGCAATCAGCCCCAGCATTTT.

The rearrangement joins TRBV9 to TRBJ2-1, with TRBD2 as a possible D gene (6 bases). Germline CDR1 SGDLS, CDR2 YYNGEE. This CDR3 is 15 amino acids long. Trimming stripped 2 bases from V and 0 bases from J, with 9 bases between. CDR3 sequence: CASSVSGSSYNEQFF. DNA of the CDR3: TGTGCCAGCAGCGTTAGCGGTAGCTCCTACAATGAGCAGTTCTTC.

The sample holds a few counts of this clonotype. At one of its ends the junction is not consistent with the germline gene, which may arise from a read error. The chain carries TRBV20-1 and TRBJ2-3; 8 bases line up with TRBD2. Germline V gene data show CDR1 as DFQATT and CDR2 as SNEGSKA (reference sequence). The CDR3 sequence is 16 residues long. The CDR3 reads CCARRSGLVATDTQYF. DNA for the CDR3: TGCTGTGCTAGGCGCTCGGGACTAGTGGCCACAGATACGCAGTATTTT.

In its sample, this clonotype was seen once. At one end, the junction sequence differs from germline, possibly due to a read error. The genes are TRBV9 and TRBJ1-6, with D unresolved. The CDR3 runs 16 residues. The germline gives CDR1 SGDLS, CDR2 YYNGEE. This CDR3 is CDSSVGPAYYNSPLHF. In nucleotides, the CDR3 is TGTGACAGCAGCGTAGGCCCAGCCTACTATAATTCACCCCTCCACTTT.